These 4 T cell receptor beta chains were sequenced from one sample in a study of Graves' ophthalmopathy and Graves' hyperthyroidism. The study amplified TCR beta CDR3 regions using RNA transcripts. First-round RT-PCR used HTBI primers; second-round multiplex PCR followed. TCRdb reanalysed the multiplex PCR reads using MiXCR and keeps one entry per CDR3 protein. The table has about 390,000 distinct CDR3 sequences, about a sixth seen once. Sequencing was done on a sample of peripheral blood. Receptors originate from an adult woman with stable Graves' hyperthyroidism.

This clonotype has ten or more counts. The CDR3 sequence: CASSSSGTETQYF. CDR3 in DNA: TGTGCCAGCAGCTCAAGCGGGACGGAGACCCAGTACTTC. The V call is TRBV7-3, the J call TRBJ2-5; 7 positions match TRBD2. CDR1 is SGHTA and CDR2 is FQGTGA in the germline V gene. The CDR3 loop spans 13 amino acids. Losses at the gene ends were 4 bases for V and 5 bases for J; bases not matched to a gene: 4.

This clonotype was seen repeatedly, ten times or more. The chain has TRBV7-6 and TRBJ2-7; 12 nucleotides agree with TRBD2. The CDR3 has 16 residues. V shed 5 bases, J shed 3 bases, and the junction held 8 bases outside the gene matches. Germline values: CDR1 SGHVS, CDR2 FNYEAQ. CDR3 nucleotide sequence: TGTGCCAGCAGCCCCGGAGGACTAGCGGGACTCTACGAGCAGTACTTC. The encoded protein is CASSPGGLAGLYEQYF.

Details on this clonotype: Just one base apart from a much larger clone, this may be a read error. The V and J genes are TRBV19 and TRBJ1-3; D gene uncertain. This CDR3 region has 14 residues. Trimming took off 3 bases at V and 2 bases at J, with 8 bases between the two ends. CDR1 and CDR2 (germline): LNHDA, SQIVND (reference sequence). The DNA of the CDR3 is TGTGCCAGTAGTATGGAGGGCGCTGGAAACACCATATATTTT. It specifies CASSMEGAGNTIYF.

This clonotype has ten or more counts. The chain joins TRBV29-1 to TRBJ2-5, with D perhaps matching TRBD1 (6 bases). The CDR3 consists of 14 residues. V was clipped by 6 bases and J by 4 bases, with 18 bases between them. Germline CDR1 is SQVTM and CDR2 is ANQGSEA. The CDR3, as DNA: TGCAGCGTGGCTCCCGAGTCAGGGGCAGAGACCCAGTACTTC. It specifies CSVAPESGAETQYF.